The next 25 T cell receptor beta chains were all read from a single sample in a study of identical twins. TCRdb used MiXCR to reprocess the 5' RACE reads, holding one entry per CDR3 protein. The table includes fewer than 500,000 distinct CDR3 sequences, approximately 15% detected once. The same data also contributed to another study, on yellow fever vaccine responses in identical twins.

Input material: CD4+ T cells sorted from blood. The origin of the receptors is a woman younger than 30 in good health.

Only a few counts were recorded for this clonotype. DNA for the CDR3: TGCAGTGCTAAAGTCAGGAGGGTTCAAGGGTCCCAGCATTTT. Encoded protein: CSAKVRRVQGSQHF. V gene TRBV20-1 combines with J gene TRBJ1-5, with D hard to call. Trimming pared 4 bases from V and 11 bases from J, leaving 21 bases between. The CDR3 extends over 14 amino acids. Germline V gives CDR1 DFQATT, CDR2 SNEGSKA (reference sequence).

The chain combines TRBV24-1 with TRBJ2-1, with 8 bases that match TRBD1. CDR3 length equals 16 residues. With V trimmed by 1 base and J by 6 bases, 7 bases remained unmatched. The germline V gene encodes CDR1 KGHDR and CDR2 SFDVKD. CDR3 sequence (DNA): TGTGCCACCAGTGATTTCACAGGGGGTCGTGGCAATGAGCAGTTCTTC. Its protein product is CATSDFTGGRGNEQFF.

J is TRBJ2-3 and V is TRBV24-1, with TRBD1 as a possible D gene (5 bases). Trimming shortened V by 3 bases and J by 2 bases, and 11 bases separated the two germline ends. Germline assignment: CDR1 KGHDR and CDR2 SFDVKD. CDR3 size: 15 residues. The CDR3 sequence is CATSDVWGPTDTQYF. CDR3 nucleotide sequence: TGTGCCACCAGTGATGTGTGGGGCCCCACAGATACGCAGTATTTT.

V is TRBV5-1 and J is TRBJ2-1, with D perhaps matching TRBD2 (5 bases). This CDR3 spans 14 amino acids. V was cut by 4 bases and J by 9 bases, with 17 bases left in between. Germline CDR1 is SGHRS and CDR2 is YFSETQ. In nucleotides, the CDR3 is TGCGCCAGCAGCCGTGGACTGCGTGAGGCTGAGCAGTTCTTC. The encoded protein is CASSRGLREAEQFF.

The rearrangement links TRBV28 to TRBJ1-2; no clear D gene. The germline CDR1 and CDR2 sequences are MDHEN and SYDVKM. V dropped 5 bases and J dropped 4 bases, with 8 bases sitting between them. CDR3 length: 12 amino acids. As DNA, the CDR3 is TGTGCCAGCAGTCCTCGGGTCTATGGCTACACCTTC. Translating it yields CASSPRVYGYTF.

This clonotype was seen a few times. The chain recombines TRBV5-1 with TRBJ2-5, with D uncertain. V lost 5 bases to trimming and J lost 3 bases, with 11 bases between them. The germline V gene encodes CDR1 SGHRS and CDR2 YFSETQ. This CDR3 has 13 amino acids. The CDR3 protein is CASRPQNEETQYF. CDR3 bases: TGCGCCAGCAGACCGCAAAACGAAGAGACCCAGTACTTC.

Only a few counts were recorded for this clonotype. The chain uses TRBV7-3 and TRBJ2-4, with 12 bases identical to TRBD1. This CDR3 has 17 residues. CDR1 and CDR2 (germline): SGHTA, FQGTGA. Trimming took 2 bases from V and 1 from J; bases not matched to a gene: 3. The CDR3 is CASSLGDRGQAKNIQYF. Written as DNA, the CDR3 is TGTGCCAGCAGCTTAGGGGACAGGGGGCAGGCCAAAAACATTCAGTACTTC.

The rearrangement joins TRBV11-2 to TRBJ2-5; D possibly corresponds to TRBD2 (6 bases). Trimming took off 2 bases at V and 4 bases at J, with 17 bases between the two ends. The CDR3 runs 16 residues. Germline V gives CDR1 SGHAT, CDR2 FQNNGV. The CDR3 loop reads CASSLNGLGGVETQYF. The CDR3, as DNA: TGTGCCAGCAGCTTAAACGGGCTCGGGGGTGTAGAGACCCAGTACTTC.

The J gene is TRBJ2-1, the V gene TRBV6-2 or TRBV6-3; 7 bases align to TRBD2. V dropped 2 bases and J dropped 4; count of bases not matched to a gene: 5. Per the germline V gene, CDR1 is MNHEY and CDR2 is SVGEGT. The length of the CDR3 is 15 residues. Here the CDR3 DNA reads TGTGCCAGCAGTTACCGGCTAGCGGAATACAATGAGCAGTTCTTC. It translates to CASSYRLAEYNEQFF.

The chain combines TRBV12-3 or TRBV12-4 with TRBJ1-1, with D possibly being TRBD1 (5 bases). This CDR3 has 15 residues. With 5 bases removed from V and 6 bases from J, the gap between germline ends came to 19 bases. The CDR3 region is CASSHPGTQGAEAFF. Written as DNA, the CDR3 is TGTGCCAGCAGTCACCCCGGGACGCAGGGCGCTGAAGCTTTCTTT.

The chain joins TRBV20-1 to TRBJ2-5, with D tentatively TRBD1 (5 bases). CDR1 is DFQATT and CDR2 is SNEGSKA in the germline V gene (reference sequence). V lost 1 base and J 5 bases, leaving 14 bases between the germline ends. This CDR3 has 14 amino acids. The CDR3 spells CSARGPGNVETQYF. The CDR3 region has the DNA TGCAGTGCTAGAGGTCCAGGGAATGTGGAGACCCAGTACTTC.

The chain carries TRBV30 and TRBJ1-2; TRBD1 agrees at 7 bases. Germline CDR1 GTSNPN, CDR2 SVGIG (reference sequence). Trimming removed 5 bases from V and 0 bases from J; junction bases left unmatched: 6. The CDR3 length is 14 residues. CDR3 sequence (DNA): TGTGCCTGGGAGGGACAGCACACTAACTATGGCTACACCTTC. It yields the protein CAWEGQHTNYGYTF.

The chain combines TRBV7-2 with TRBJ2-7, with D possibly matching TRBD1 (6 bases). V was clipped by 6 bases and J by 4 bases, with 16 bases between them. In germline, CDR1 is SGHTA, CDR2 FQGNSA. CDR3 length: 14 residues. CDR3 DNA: TGTGCCAGCAGGGGATCGTACAGGGAATACGAGCAGTACTTC. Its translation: CASRGSYREYEQYF.

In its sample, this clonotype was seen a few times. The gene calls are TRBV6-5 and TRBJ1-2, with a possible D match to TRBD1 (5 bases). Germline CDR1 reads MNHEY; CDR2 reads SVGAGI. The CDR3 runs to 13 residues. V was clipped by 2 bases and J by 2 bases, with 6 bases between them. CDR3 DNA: TGTGCCAGCAGTTACGGGGACAACTATGGCTACACCTTC. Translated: CASSYGDNYGYTF.

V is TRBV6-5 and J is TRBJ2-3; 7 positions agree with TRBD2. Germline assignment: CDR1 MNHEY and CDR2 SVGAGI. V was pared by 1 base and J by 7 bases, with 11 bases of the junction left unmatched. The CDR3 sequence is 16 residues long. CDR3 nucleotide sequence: TGTGCCAGCAGTTACTGGGGGGGGTTCCCCGGGCATACGCAGTATTTT. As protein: CASSYWGGFPGHTQYF.

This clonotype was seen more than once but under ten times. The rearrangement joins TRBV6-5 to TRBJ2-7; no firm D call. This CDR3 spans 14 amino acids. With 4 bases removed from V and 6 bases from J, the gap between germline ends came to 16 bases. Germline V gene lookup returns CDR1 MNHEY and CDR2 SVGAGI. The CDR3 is CASSWFPPLCEQYF. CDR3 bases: TGTGCCAGCAGTTGGTTCCCCCCGTTGTGCGAGCAGTACTTC.

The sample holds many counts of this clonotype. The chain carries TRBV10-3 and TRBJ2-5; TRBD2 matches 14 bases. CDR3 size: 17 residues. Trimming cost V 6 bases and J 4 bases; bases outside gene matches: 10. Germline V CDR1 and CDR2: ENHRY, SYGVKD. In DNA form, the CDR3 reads TGTGCCATCAGCAAGCAGACTAGCGGGAGGGCGGGAGAGACCCAGTACTTC. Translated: CAISKQTSGRAGETQYF.

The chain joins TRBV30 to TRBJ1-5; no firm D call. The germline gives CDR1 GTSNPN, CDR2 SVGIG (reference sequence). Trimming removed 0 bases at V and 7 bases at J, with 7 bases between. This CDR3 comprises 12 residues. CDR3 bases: TGTGCCTGGAGTGTGGATGGGCAGCCCCAGCATTTT. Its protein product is CAWSVDGQPQHF.

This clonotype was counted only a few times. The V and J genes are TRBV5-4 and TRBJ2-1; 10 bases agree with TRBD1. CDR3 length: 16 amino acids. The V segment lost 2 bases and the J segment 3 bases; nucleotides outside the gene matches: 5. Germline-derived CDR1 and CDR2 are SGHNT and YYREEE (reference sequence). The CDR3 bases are TGTGCCAGCAGCTTTAGCGACAGGGGGCTCTACAATGAGCAGTTCTTC. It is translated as CASSFSDRGLYNEQFF. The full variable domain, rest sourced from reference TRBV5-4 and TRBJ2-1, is ETGVTQSPTHLIKTRGQQVTLRCSSQSGHNTVSWYQQALGQGPQFIFQYYREEENGRGNFPPRFSGLQFPNYSSELNVNALELDDSALYLCASSFSDRGLYNEQFFGPGTRLTVL.

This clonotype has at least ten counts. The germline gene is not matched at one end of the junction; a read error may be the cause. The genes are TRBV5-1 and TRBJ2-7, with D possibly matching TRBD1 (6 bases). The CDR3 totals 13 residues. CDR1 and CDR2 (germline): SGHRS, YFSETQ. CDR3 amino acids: CASSLQGSYEQYF. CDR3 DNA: TGTGCCAGCAGTTTGCAGGGGTCCTACGAGCAGTACTTC.

This CDR3 is CASSGSGAGEQFF. CDR3 nucleotide sequence: TGTGCCAGCAGCGGGTCAGGGGCGGGTGAGCAGTTCTTC. This sequence joins TRBV2 and TRBJ2-1, with a weak D call TRBD1 (6 bases). The CDR3 totals 13 residues. Germline values: CDR1 SNHLY, CDR2 FYNNEI. V lost 6 bases and J lost 9, with 15 bases in between.

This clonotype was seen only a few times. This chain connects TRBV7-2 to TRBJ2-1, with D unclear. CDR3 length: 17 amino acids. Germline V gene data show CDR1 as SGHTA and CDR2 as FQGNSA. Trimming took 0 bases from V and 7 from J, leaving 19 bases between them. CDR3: CASSLAGRPQSLNEQFF. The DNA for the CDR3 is TGTGCCAGCAGCTTAGCGGGTCGGCCCCAGAGCCTAAATGAGCAGTTCTTC.

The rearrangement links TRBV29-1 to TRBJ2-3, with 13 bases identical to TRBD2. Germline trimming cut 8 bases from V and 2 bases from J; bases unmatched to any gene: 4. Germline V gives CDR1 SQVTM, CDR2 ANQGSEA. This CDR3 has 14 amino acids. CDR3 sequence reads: CSIGTSGITDTQYF. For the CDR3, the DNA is TGCAGCATCGGGACTAGCGGGATCACAGATACGCAGTATTTT.

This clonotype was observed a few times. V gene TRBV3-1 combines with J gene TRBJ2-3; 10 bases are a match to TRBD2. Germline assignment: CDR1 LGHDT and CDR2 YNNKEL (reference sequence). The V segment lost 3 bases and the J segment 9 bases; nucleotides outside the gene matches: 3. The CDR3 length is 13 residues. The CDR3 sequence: CASSHISGGTQYF. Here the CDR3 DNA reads TGTGCCAGCAGCCACATTAGCGGGGGGACGCAGTATTTT.

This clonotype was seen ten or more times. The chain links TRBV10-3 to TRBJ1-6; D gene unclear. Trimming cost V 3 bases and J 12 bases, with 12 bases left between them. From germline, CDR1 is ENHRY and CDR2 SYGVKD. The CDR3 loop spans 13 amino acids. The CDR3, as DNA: TGTGCCATCAGTGAACGATGGGAGGGACCCCTCCACTTT. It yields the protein CAISERWEGPLHF.